These 25 T cell receptor beta chains came from one sample sequenced in a study of Ad26.COV2.S vaccination and SARS-CoV-2 variants. Profiled with immunoSEQ multiplex PCR; TCRdb holds only in-frame clones, not every one. The sample holds approximately 450,000 clones, roughly 90% seen once. Treatment reported: some 20 received Ad26.COV2.S at low or high dose, single or two shots; 5 received placebo; per-sample allocation not given. Day 63 after the first injection of vaccine or placebo was the sampling time. This sample comprised peripheral blood, obtained in a trial of Ad26.COV2.S vaccine versus placebo. The receptors were gathered from a person between 18 and 60 years old who received the Ad26.COV2.S COVID-19 vaccine or a placebo.

The chain couples TRBV10-3 to TRBJ1-1; possible D gene TRBD1, 5 bases. Germline CDR1 reads ENHRY; CDR2 reads SYGVKD. This CDR3 spans 14 amino acids. Trimming cost V 1 base and J 6 bases, with 12 bases left between them. The CDR3 here is CAISEWQPRAEAFF. CDR3 sequence (DNA): TGTGCCATCAGTGAGTGGCAGCCCAGGGCTGAAGCTTTCTTT.

This chain links TRBV14 with TRBJ2-7; D uncertain. CDR1 and CDR2 (germline): SGHDN, FVKESK. CDR3 size: 14 residues. The V end was cut by 4 bases, the J end by 2 bases, with 12 bases between. CDR3 protein: CASSLIGETYEQYF. In nucleotides, the CDR3 is TGTGCCAGCAGCCTAATTGGCGAGACCTACGAGCAGTACTTC.

The V call is TRBV7-9, the J call TRBJ2-7; 9 bases are shared with TRBD1. V gave up 5 bases and J gave up 2 bases; unmatched junction bases: 4. Looked up from germline, CDR1 is SEHNR and CDR2 is FQNEAQ (reference sequence). The CDR3 has 14 amino acids. The CDR3: CASSHTGGPYEQYF. CDR3 sequence (DNA): TGTGCCAGCAGCCACACAGGGGGCCCCTACGAGCAGTACTTC.

This chain links TRBV7-8 with TRBJ2-5, with 13 bases matching TRBD2. Germline V gene data show CDR1 as SGHVS and CDR2 as FQNEAQ. With 4 bases clipped from V and 1 base from J, the junction kept 3 bases outside the gene matches. CDR3 size: 16 residues. The CDR3, as DNA: TGTGCCAGCAGCTCGAGACTAGCGGGAGGCCAAGAGACCCAGTACTTC. This sequence encodes CASSSRLAGGQETQYF.

The chain carries TRBV12-3 or TRBV12-4 and TRBJ2-3; D is unclear. V was trimmed by 2 bases and J by 5 bases, leaving 8 bases between them. This CDR3 has 13 amino acids. CDR3 sequence reads: CASSLIGIDTQYF. CDR3 coding DNA: TGTGCCAGCAGTTTAATCGGCATAGATACGCAGTATTTT.

The V and J genes are TRBV12-3 or TRBV12-4 and TRBJ1-5; D ambiguous. This CDR3 spans 13 amino acids. With 6 bases removed from V and 4 bases from J, the gap between germline ends came to 10 bases. The CDR3 coding sequence is TGTGCCAGCAGCTCAAAGCCAAATCAGCCCCAGCATTTT. It encodes CASSSKPNQPQHF.

The CDR3 reads CASSQDTASNEQFF. The CDR3 coding sequence is TGCGCCAGCAGCCAAGATACGGCGAGCAATGAGCAGTTCTTC. The chain recombines TRBV4-1 with TRBJ2-1; D is ambiguous. Trimming shortened V by 0 bases and J by 6 bases, and 9 bases separated the two germline ends. The germline CDR1 and CDR2 sequences are MGHRA and YSYEKL. This CDR3 is 14 amino acids long.

This sequence joins TRBV5-6 and TRBJ1-5; D unresolved. V was trimmed by 0 bases and J by 0 bases, leaving 4 bases between them. The CDR3 contains 14 residues. Germline V CDR1 and CDR2: SGHDT, YYEEEE. The CDR3 sequence: CASSLDASNQPQHF. CDR3 bases: TGTGCCAGCAGCTTGGATGCTAGCAATCAGCCCCAGCATTTT. Drawing the rest from reference TRBV5-6 and TRBJ1-5, the complete variable domain is DAGVTQSPTHLIKTRGQQVTLRCSPKSGHDTVSWYQQALGQGPQFIFQYYEEEERQRGNFPDRFSGHQFPNYSSELNVNALLLGDSALYLCASSLDASNQPQHFGDGTRLSIL.

The V and J genes are TRBV9 and TRBJ2-7; 9 bases map to TRBD1. The CDR3 sequence is 14 residues long. V lost 5 bases to trimming and J lost 4 bases; unmatched junction nucleotides: 7. The germline gives CDR1 SGDLS, CDR2 YYNGEE. In nucleotides, the CDR3 is TGTGCCAGCAGTACGGGACAGGGTAATTACGAGCAGTACTTC. Translating gives CASSTGQGNYEQYF.

This chain connects TRBV19 to TRBJ1-1; a possible D gene is TRBD1 (5 bases). The CDR3 is 13 residues long. V was trimmed by 8 bases and J by 4 bases, leaving 14 bases between them. CDR1 and CDR2 from the germline V gene are LNHDA and SQIVND (reference sequence). The DNA for the CDR3 is TGTGCCAGTCTCAGATCCGGGGGCACTGAAGCTTTCTTT. Translation: CASLRSGGTEAFF.

The rearrangement joins TRBV7-6 to TRBJ2-2; tentative D call: TRBD2 (6 bases). CDR3 length: 15 amino acids. CDR1 and CDR2 (germline): SGHVS, FNYEAQ. V lost 2 bases, J lost 3 bases, and 10 bases lay in between. The CDR3: CASSLRGGYTGELFF. In nucleotides, the CDR3 is TGTGCCAGCAGCTTACGCGGAGGGTACACCGGGGAGCTGTTTTTT.

The chain employs TRBV18 and TRBJ1-1, with D perhaps matching TRBD1 (5 bases). Trimming removed 3 bases from V and 1 base from J, with 15 bases in between. CDR1 is KGHSH and CDR2 is LQKENI in the germline V gene. The CDR3 sequence is 16 residues long. The CDR3 nucleotides are TGTGCCAGCTCACCGAGGGGTTCGCAGGGGAACACTGAAGCTTTCTTT. It codes for CASSPRGSQGNTEAFF.

This chain joins TRBV5-8 and TRBJ1-2, with 7 bases matching TRBD1. The V and J ends lost 4 bases and 7 bases, in that order; junction bases with no gene match: 7. This CDR3 has 13 amino acids. Germline CDR1 reads SGHTS; CDR2 reads YDEGEE. The CDR3 DNA reads as TGTGCCAGCAGCCGTCAGGGGGAGGGTGGCTACACCTTC. This codes for CASSRQGEGGYTF.

The V gene is TRBV6-4, the J gene TRBJ2-3; D perhaps matches TRBD1 (6 bases). CDR1 is MRHNA and CDR2 is SNTAGT in the germline V gene. V dropped 6 bases and J dropped 5 bases, with 15 bases sitting between them. The CDR3 covers 14 residues. CDR3 sequence: CASREGPGVDTQYF. The CDR3 DNA reads TGTGCCAGCAGAGAAGGGCCAGGGGTAGATACGCAGTATTTT.

This sequence joins TRBV3-1 (or the pseudogene TRBV3-2) and TRBJ2-2, with D possibly TRBD2 on 6 matching bases. V shed 1 base and J shed 13 bases, with 13 bases lying between them. CDR3 length: 13 amino acids. Germline V gene lookup returns CDR1 LGHDT and CDR2 YNNKEL (reference sequence). CDR3 in DNA: TGTGCCAGCAGCCAAGGGGCCGGAGGGACGCTGTTTTTT. Its translation: CASSQGAGGTLFF.

The gene calls are TRBV27 and TRBJ1-5; D is unclear. V lost 0 bases and J lost 1, with 7 bases in between. Germline CDR1 is MNHEY and CDR2 is SMNVEV (reference sequence). The CDR3 spans 15 residues. The CDR3 nucleotides read TGTGCCAGCAGTTTATCTGGACTCAGCAATCAGCCCCAGCATTTT. Amino acid sequence: CASSLSGLSNQPQHF.

The rearrangement joins TRBV5-1 to TRBJ2-3, with D possibly called TRBD1 or TRBD2 (6 bases each). CDR1 and CDR2 (germline): SGHRS, YFSETQ. CDR3 size: 18 residues. Trimming stripped 0 bases from V and 3 bases from J, with 20 bases between. The CDR3 DNA sequence: TGCGCCAGCAGCTTGGCACAACAGGGAGGTTCTAGGACAGATACGCAGTATTTT. Its translation: CASSLAQQGGSRTDTQYF.

J is TRBJ1-1 and V is TRBV4-1; 9 nucleotides agree with TRBD1. The CDR3 loop spans 16 amino acids. J gave up 0 bases and V 4 bases, and 6 bases lay outside the gene matches. Germline V CDR1 and CDR2: MGHRA, YSYEKL. Here the CDR3 reads CASSPGQGPLNTEAFF. CDR3 sequence (DNA): TGCGCCAGCAGCCCAGGACAGGGGCCCTTGAACACTGAAGCTTTCTTT.

V usage is TRBV30 and J usage is TRBJ2-1, with D possibly being TRBD1 (8 bases). The germline V gene encodes CDR1 GTSNPN and CDR2 SVGIG (reference sequence). V dropped 8 bases and J dropped 3 bases, with 26 bases sitting between them. The CDR3 is made up of 17 amino acids. CDR3 loop: CAGYSKSGTGHYNEQFF. The CDR3 DNA follows: TGTGCCGGATACTCAAAAAGCGGGACAGGACACTACAATGAGCAGTTCTTC.

The chain joins TRBV3-1 (or the pseudogene TRBV3-2) to TRBJ2-1, with D uncertain. The CDR3 spans 15 residues. CDR1 is LGHDT and CDR2 is YNNKEL in the germline V gene (reference sequence). The V end lost 4 bases, the J end lost 0 bases, and 10 bases lay between the germline ends. The CDR3 is CASSPLTNSYNEQFF. The DNA for the CDR3 is TGTGCCAGCAGCCCCTTGACGAACTCCTACAATGAGCAGTTCTTC.

V is TRBV4-1 and J is TRBJ2-3, with 9 nucleotides matching TRBD2. Germline CDR1 reads MGHRA; CDR2 reads YSYEKL. Trimming removed 4 bases from V and 4 bases from J; junction bases left unmatched: 15. The CDR3 loop spans 18 amino acids. CDR3 in DNA: TGCGCCAGCAGCCGAGACCCCTTGTTAGCGGGAGTTGCAGATACGCAGTATTTT. Translation gives CASSRDPLLAGVADTQYF.

The J gene is TRBJ2-1, the V gene TRBV9, with D tentatively TRBD1 (6 bases). The V and J ends lost 3 bases and 5 bases respectively, with 18 bases between them. Germline-derived CDR1 and CDR2 are SGDLS and YYNGEE. This CDR3 region has 16 residues. The CDR3 DNA is TGTGCCAGCAGCGGAGTCCAAGGAACAGGGCACAATGAGCAGTTCTTC. The encoded protein is CASSGVQGTGHNEQFF.

The chain joins TRBV7-8 to TRBJ2-2, with D unresolved. There are 14 residues in the CDR3. Deletions cut 0 bases from V and 4 bases from J, with 6 bases between. Germline V lookup: CDR1 SGHVS, CDR2 FQNEAQ. CDR3 sequence reads: CASSLAGPTGELFF. CDR3 DNA sequence: TGTGCCAGCAGCTTAGCGGGTCCCACCGGGGAGCTGTTTTTT.

The gene calls are TRBV25-1 and TRBJ2-3, with D perhaps TRBD1 (5 bases). The germline CDR1 and CDR2 sequences are MGHDK and SYGVNS. The CDR3 totals 16 residues. V was trimmed by 4 bases and J by 0 bases, leaving 14 bases between them. CDR3 sequence: CASSAADIVSTDTQYF. The CDR3 nucleotides are TGTGCCAGCAGTGCCGCGGACATTGTTAGCACAGATACGCAGTATTTT. Complete variable domain (other parts from reference TRBV25-1 and TRBJ2-3): EADIYQTPRYLVIGTGKKITLECSQTMGHDKMYWYQQDPGMELHLIHYSYGVNSTEKGDLSSESTVSRIRTEHFPLTLESARPSHTSQYLCASSAADIVSTDTQYFGPGTRLTVL.

As concerns this clone: The conserved closing phenylalanine or tryptophan is absent in this CDR3, likely reflecting a read error. Because the CDR3's place on the DNA is in doubt, the DNA is left out and the CDR3 is given as listed by TCRdb. The rearrangement uses TRBV12-3 or TRBV12-4 and TRBJ1-2. The CDR3 spans 11 residues, counting both ends. CDR3 sequence: CASSFGWLLAV.